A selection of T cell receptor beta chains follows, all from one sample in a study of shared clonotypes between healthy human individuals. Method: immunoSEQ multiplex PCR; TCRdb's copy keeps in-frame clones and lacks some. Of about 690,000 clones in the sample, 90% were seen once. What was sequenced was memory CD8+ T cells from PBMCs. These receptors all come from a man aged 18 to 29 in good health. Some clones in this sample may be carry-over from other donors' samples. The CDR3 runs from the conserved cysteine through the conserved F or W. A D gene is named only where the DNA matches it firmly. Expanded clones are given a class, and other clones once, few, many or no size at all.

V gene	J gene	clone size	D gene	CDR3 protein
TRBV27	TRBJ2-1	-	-	CASSQYRANEQFF
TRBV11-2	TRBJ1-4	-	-	CASSLPRMGPNEKLFF
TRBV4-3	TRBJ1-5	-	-	CASSQERVSNQPQHF
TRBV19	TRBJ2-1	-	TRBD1	CASSLRTGGLYNEQFF
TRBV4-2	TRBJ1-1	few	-	CASSPSLGGDTEAFF
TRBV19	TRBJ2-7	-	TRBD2	CASSLGLAVSSYEQYF
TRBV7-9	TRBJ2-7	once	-	CASSQFYEQYF
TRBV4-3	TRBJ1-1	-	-	CASSQVGYQGRRNTEAFF
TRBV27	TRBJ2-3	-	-	CASRLLAAGLGTDTQYF
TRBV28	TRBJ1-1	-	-	CASSPTSQNTEAFF
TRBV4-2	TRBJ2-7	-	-	CASSQDTPYEQYF
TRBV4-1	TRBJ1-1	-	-	CASSVTPGNQAFF
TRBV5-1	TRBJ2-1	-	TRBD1	CASISGTGGYNEQFF
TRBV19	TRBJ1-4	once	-	CASSRVVTHEKLFF
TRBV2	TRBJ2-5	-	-	CASSAVQETQYF
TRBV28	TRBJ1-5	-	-	CASSLGSGDNQPQHF
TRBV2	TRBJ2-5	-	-	CASSPTQGRETQYF
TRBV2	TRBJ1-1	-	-	CASSAPGLMNTEAFF
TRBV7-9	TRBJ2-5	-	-	CASRREATYQETQYF
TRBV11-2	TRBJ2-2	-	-	CASSYPSGELFF
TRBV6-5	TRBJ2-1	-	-	CASNGGGEQFF
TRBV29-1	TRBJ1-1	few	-	CSHGRGISTEAFF
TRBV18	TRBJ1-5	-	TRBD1	CASSPYRGYSNQPQHF
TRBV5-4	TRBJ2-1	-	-	CASSLAVDDEQFF
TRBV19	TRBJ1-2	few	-	CPPPKEGNYGYTF
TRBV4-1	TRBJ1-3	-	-	CASSQEKHGNTIYF
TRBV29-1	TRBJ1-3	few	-	CSVVLGVSGNTIYF
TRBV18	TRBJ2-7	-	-	CASSPGSEQYF
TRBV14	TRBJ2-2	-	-	CASSPFGVAGELFF
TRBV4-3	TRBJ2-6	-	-	CASSHSNSGANVLTF
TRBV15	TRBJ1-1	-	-	CATSRLQVEAFF
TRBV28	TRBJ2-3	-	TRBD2	CASSLTGLAVSDTQYF
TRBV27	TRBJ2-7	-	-	CASSLSPGTRRYEQYF
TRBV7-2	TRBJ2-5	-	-	CASSLAAVNQETQYF
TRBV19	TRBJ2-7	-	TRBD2	CASTSRASGSYEQYF
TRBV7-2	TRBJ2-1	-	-	CASSPAGAYNEQFF
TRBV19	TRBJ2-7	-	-	CASSIRWPTYEQYF
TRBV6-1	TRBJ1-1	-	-	CASSLVNTHTEAFF
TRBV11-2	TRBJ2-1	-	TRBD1	CASSPYRGPQNEQFF
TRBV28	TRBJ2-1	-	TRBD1	CASSFRMDREDYNEQFF
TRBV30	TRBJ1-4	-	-	CAWSVMGEGKLFF
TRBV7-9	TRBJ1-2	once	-	CASSLPGSKIANYGYTF
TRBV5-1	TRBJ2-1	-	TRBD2	CASSLVAGGLNEQFF
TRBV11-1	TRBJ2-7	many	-	CASSSGQYEQYF
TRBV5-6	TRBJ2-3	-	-	CASSLEARGDTQYF
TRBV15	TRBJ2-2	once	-	CATSRDQSLSTGIVEDTGELFF
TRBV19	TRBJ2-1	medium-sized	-	CASSLGTFYNEQFF
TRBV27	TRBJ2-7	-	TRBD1	CASSLSGQGQSSYEQYF
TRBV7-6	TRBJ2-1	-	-	CASSSTLRDEQFF
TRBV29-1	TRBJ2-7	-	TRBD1	CSVRTGTDYEQYF
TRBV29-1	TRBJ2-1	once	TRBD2	CSVESFLAGVGNEQFF
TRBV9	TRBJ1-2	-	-	CASSGAGTRSSYYGYTF
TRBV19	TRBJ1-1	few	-	CASTWGETEAFF